Sequencing of this T cell receptor (beta chain) was carried out in a study of CD8 T cells in ankylosing spondylitis. Study-wide findings and caveats: Seemingly characteristic of ankylosing spondylitis blood was a TCR beta motif consisting of fewer than 10 highly homologous variants. Reportedly, matched ankylosing spondylitis synovial fluid was significantly enriched for disease-linked clones. In the blood and synovial fluid of reactive arthritis, some motif variants had been previously reported.

In its sample, this clonotype was seen a few times. Its antigen is not known. Each TCR beta library was made by quantitative 5'-RACE that incorporated molecular barcodes. TCRdb used MiXCR to reprocess the 5' RACE reads, holding one entry per CDR3 protein. Among some 840,000 distinct CDR3 sequences listed, 12% were seen once. The CDR3 spans 13 residues. The germline V and J ends were trimmed by 2 bases and 4 bases, with 7 bases remaining between them. Germline CDR1 MGHDK, CDR2 SYGVNS. Sequencing was done on a sample of blood, either unsorted or a sorted T cell fraction (not recorded which). V and J are TRBV25-1 and TRBJ2-3; D not resolved. This TCR came from a male donor with ankylosing spondylitis. CDR3 in amino acids: CASSEVLADTQYF. As DNA, the CDR3 is TGTGCCAGCAGTGAAGTTCTTGCAGATACGCAGTATTTT. The full variable domain, rest sourced from reference TRBV25-1 and TRBJ2-3, is EADIYQTPRYLVIGTGKKITLECSQTMGHDKMYWYQQDPGMELHLIHYSYGVNSTEKGDLSSESTVSRIRTEHFPLTLESARPSHTSQYLCASSEVLADTQYFGPGTRLTVL.